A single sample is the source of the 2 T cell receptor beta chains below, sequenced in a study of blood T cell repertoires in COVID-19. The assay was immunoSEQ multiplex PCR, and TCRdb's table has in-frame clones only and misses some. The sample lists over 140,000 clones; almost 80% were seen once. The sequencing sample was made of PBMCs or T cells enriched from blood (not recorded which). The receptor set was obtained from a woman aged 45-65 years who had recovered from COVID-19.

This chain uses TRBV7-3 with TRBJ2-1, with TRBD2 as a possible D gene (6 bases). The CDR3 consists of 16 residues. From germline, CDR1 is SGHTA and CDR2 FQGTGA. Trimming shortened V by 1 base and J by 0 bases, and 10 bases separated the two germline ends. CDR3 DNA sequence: TGTGCCAGCAGCTTAAGCCGGGACTTCTCCTACAATGAGCAGTTCTTC. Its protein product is CASSLSRDFSYNEQFF.

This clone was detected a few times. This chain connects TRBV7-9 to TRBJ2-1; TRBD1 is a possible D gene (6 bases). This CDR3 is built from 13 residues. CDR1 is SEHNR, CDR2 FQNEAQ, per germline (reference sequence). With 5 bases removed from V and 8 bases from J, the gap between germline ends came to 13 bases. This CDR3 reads CASSPVGADEQFF. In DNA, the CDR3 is TGTGCCAGCAGCCCAGTGGGGGCTGATGAGCAGTTCTTC.